This TCR beta chain was observed in a study of blood T cell repertoires in COVID-19. Study at large: Collection of acute and convalescent COVID-19 samples took place in the United States, Italy and Spain.

Repertoires were generated with immunoSEQ multiplex PCR, while TCRdb's copy carries only in-frame clones and drops some. Here the sample spans fewer than 85,000 clones, 80% to 85% being singletons. The V and J ends lost 7 bases and 8 bases respectively, with 17 bases between them. The CDR3 extends over 14 amino acids. Germline V gene lookup returns CDR1 SGHVS and CDR2 FQNEAQ. The J gene is TRBJ2-2, the V gene TRBV7-8; D possibly corresponds to TRBD2 (6 bases). Sequenced sample: peripheral blood. The sequence was obtained from a human donor in a cohort sampled during active COVID-19. CDR3 DNA: TGTGCCAGCACCCTTAAGGAGGGTGCGGGGGAGCTGTTTTTT. Translation gives CASTLKEGAGELFF.